This T cell receptor beta chain was captured by sequencing in a study of shared clonotypes between healthy human individuals. On the study more broadly: Each donor had three CD4 naive, three CD4 memory, two CD8 naive and one CD8 memory plate.

Both subsets, CD45RA+ naive and CD45RA-negative memory, were split from the CD4+ cells. Here immunoSEQ multiplex PCR was the method, and the copy in TCRdb shows in-frame clones only, minus some. The sample has almost 750,000 clones; about two thirds are singletons. A note on this clone: The target antigen is unknown.

Study results and limitations: The genetic and exposure-history diversity represented was limited by few donors. Clonotypes shared by all four donors outscored non-shared clonotypes in generation probability.

Sequencing input: memory CD4+ T cells sorted from blood. Specified subset: CD45RA-negative fraction. The clonotype originates from a woman between 25 and 40 years old in good health.

DNA for the CDR3: TGTGCCAGCAGCGTCGATTTAGGGCGGGACTTTGAGCAGTTCTTC. Residues: CASSVDLGRDFEQFF. The V call is TRBV9, the J call TRBJ2-1, with D maybe TRBD2 (6 bases). Germline V CDR1 and CDR2: SGDLS, YYNGEE. Deletions cut 2 bases from V and 9 bases from J, with 18 bases between. This CDR3 has 15 residues.